This passage covers 11 T cell receptor beta chains from one sample sequenced in a study of shared clonotypes between healthy human individuals. TCRdb keeps only in-frame clones here, not all; method: immunoSEQ multiplex PCR. The sample shows about 2.4 million clones, under 95% of them seen only once. Sequencing was carried out using naive CD4+ T cells from PBMCs. Subset: CD45RA+ positively selected. These TCRs come from a man aged 18 to 30 in good health. Some clones in this sample may be carry-over from other donors' samples.

V gene TRBV28 combines with J gene TRBJ2-2, with 9 bases matching TRBD2. Germline V gene sequence: CDR1 MDHEN, CDR2 SYDVKM. The CDR3 is made up of 18 amino acids. V was clipped by 5 bases and J by 5 bases; unmatched bases: 15. The CDR3 loop reads CASSHIIAGVVRTGELFF. As DNA, the CDR3 is TGTGCCAGCAGTCACATAATAGCGGGAGTTGTTCGGACCGGGGAGCTGTTTTTT.

This chain joins TRBV6-5 and TRBJ2-4; D might be TRBD1 (6 bases). Per the germline V gene, CDR1 is MNHEY and CDR2 is SVGAGI. The CDR3 is made up of 16 amino acids. Trimming pared 4 bases from V and 1 base from J, leaving 14 bases between. CDR3 loop: CASSSLQGMAKNIQYF. CDR3 DNA sequence: TGTGCCAGCAGTTCCTTACAGGGTATGGCCAAAAACATTCAGTACTTC.

The chain combines TRBV7-2 with TRBJ1-5; D is possibly TRBD1 (5 bases). V was shortened by 0 bases and J by 7 bases, with 13 bases between the two germline ends. The CDR3 consists of 15 residues. The V gene's germline CDR1 is SGHTA and CDR2 FQGNSA. The CDR3 loop reads CASSLAPWGGQPQHF. The CDR3 nucleotides read TGTGCCAGCAGCTTAGCGCCCTGGGGGGGGCAGCCCCAGCATTTT.

This clone was seen just once. The rearrangement uses TRBV5-1 and TRBJ2-4; the D gene is possibly TRBD2 (6 bases). V was cut by 4 bases and J by 2 bases, with 10 bases left in between. The CDR3 contains 14 residues. In germline, CDR1 is SGHRS, CDR2 YFSETQ. Here the CDR3 DNA reads TGCGCCAGCAGCCCCCGGGGGTCCAAAAACATTCAGTACTTC. This sequence encodes CASSPRGSKNIQYF.

V gene TRBV5-1 combines with J gene TRBJ2-4, with 7 bases identical to TRBD1. The germline gives CDR1 SGHRS, CDR2 YFSETQ. V trimming: 5 bases; J trimming: 4 bases; junction bases outside the gene matches: 6. There are 14 residues in the CDR3. The CDR3 loop is CASRGGSGKNIQYF. The CDR3 DNA is TGCGCCAGCAGAGGGGGCAGTGGAAAAAACATTCAGTACTTC.

This chain connects TRBV7-9 to TRBJ2-1; D remains ambiguous. Germline loops: CDR1 SEHNR, CDR2 FQNEAQ (reference sequence). The V and J ends lost 0 bases and 3 bases respectively, with 6 bases between them. This CDR3 has 14 residues. The CDR3 protein is CASSLARIYNEQFF. The DNA of the CDR3 is TGTGCCAGCAGCTTAGCACGAATCTACAATGAGCAGTTCTTC. Based on the CDR3 plus reference TRBV7-9 and TRBJ2-1, the full variable domain is DTGVSQNPRHKITKRGQNVTFRCDPISEHNRLYWYRQTLGQGPEFLTYFQNEAQLEKSRLLSDRFSAERPKGSFSTLEIQRTEQGDSAMYLCASSLARIYNEQFFGPGTRLTVL.

This chain uses TRBV5-1 with TRBJ2-7; 10 nucleotides match TRBD2. CDR1 is SGHRS and CDR2 is YFSETQ in the germline V gene. The CDR3 sequence is 17 residues long. Trimming cost V 4 bases and J 3 bases; bases outside gene matches: 13. The CDR3 nucleotides read TGCGCCAGCAGCCCCCCTAGCGGGGGTGGCTGGGTCTACGAGCAGTACTTC. Its translation is CASSPPSGGGWVYEQYF.

The chain is built from TRBV5-5 and TRBJ1-2, with 9 nucleotides matching TRBD1. V was clipped by 4 bases and J by 4 bases; unmatched bases: 8. This CDR3 has 15 residues. CDR1 SGHKS and CDR2 YYEKEE come from the germline V gene (reference sequence). The CDR3 DNA reads as TGTGCCAGCAGCCTCATTGGGACAGGGTCCTATGGCTACACCTTC. Its protein product is CASSLIGTGSYGYTF.

The V and J genes are TRBV6-5 and TRBJ1-2; D might be TRBD1 (5 bases). The CDR3 covers 15 residues. The germline V and J ends were trimmed by 4 bases and 7 bases, with 19 bases remaining between them. CDR1 and CDR2 from the germline V gene are MNHEY and SVGAGI. CDR3 loop: CASSFFDGPRGGYTF. CDR3 in DNA: TGTGCCAGCAGTTTCTTCGACGGTCCGAGGGGTGGCTACACCTTC.

The chain is built from TRBV28 and TRBJ1-4, with a weak D call TRBD1 (6 bases). Trimming left V 4 bases short and J 7 bases short, with 19 bases between. The CDR3 totals 16 residues. The germline CDR1 and CDR2 sequences are MDHEN and SYDVKM. The CDR3 loop reads CASSYSRGVGSEKLFF. Here the CDR3 DNA reads TGTGCCAGCAGTTATTCTAGGGGGGTCGGGTCTGAAAAACTGTTTTTT.

V is TRBV7-7 and J is TRBJ2-5; TRBD2 is a possible D gene (6 bases). The germline V gene encodes CDR1 SSHAT and CDR2 FNYEAQ (reference sequence). The CDR3 loop spans 14 amino acids. Trimming shortened V by 5 bases and J by 2 bases, and 12 bases separated the two germline ends. The CDR3 spells CASSPGVVQETQYF. The CDR3 DNA follows: TGTGCCAGCAGCCCGGGGGTGGTTCAAGAGACCCAGTACTTC.